Listed below are T cell receptor beta chains from one sample, sequenced in a study of Ad26.COV2.S vaccination and SARS-CoV-2 variants. Sequencing used immunoSEQ multiplex PCR; TCRdb keeps in-frame clones, though not all of them. This repertoire shows around 350,000 clones, about 91% found once; its top ten account for roughly 3.9%. The sample was peripheral blood, taken after recovery from COVID-19. These receptors were obtained from a human donor who had recovered from COVID-19. CDR3s include the opening cysteine and the closing phenylalanine or tryptophan. D genes are given only for firm matches. A row's size may be missing; if present it is once, few, many or a size class.

cdr3_nt | cdr3_aa | d_call | v_call | clone_size | j_call
TGTGCCAGTAGCCAGGGGGGGACTCGGGGCTACACCTTC | CASSQGGTRGYTF | TRBD1 | TRBV19 | - | TRBJ1-2
TGTGCCAGCAGCTTGGGGGCTAGCGCTGAGACCCAGTACTTC | CASSLGASAETQYF | - | TRBV5-6 | once | TRBJ2-5
TGTGCCAGCAGAAATAGCGGGGGCCCTTGGGACGAGCAGTACTTC | CASRNSGGPWDEQYF | TRBD2 | TRBV7-2 | - | TRBJ2-7
TGTGCCAGCAGCCCATGGGGGGCTAAAACTGAAGCTTTCTTT | CASSPWGAKTEAFF | - | TRBV7-9 | few | TRBJ1-1
TGTGCCACCAGCAGAGCCCTCGCAGGGCTCTTCTATGGCTACACCTTC | CATSRALAGLFYGYTF | - | TRBV15 | - | TRBJ1-2
TGTGCCAGCAGCGCGGGACAGGCGAATGAAAAACTGTTTTTT | CASSAGQANEKLFF | TRBD1 | TRBV9 | - | TRBJ1-4
TGTGCCAGTAGTATGACTGCAGACCCCTACGAGCAGTACTTC | CASSMTADPYEQYF | - | TRBV19 | - | TRBJ2-7
TGTGCCAGCAGCGCAACTCCGACAGGGGACTCTGGAAACACCATATATTTT | CASSATPTGDSGNTIYF | TRBD1 | TRBV9 | - | TRBJ1-3
TGTGCCAGCAGTTTATACGGGATTAACAATCAGCCCCAGCATTTT | CASSLYGINNQPQHF | - | TRBV27 | - | TRBJ1-5
TGTGCCAGCACTATGGGACAGCTATATGGCTACACCTTC | CASTMGQLYGYTF | TRBD1 | TRBV12-3/TRBV12-4 | once | TRBJ1-2
TGTGCCAGCAGTGAAGGTGGAGGAAACACCGGGGAGCTGTTTTTT | CASSEGGGNTGELFF | - | TRBV2 | - | TRBJ2-2
TGTGCCAGCAGCCGGGGACAGGGTGAGACCCAGTACTTC | CASSRGQGETQYF | TRBD1 | TRBV11-3 | once | TRBJ2-5
TGTGCCAGCAGCAAAGACAGGGTATCCAGGCTTAATTCACCCCTCCACTTT | CASSKDRVSRLNSPLHF | - | TRBV21-1 | - | TRBJ1-6
TGTGCCAGCAGCTTTGAAGGACGCTCCTATAATTCACCCCTCCACTTT | CASSFEGRSYNSPLHF | - | TRBV5-4 | - | TRBJ1-6
TGCAGCGTCGTCAACAGGGGGGCTAGTTCTGAAGCTTTCTTT | CSVVNRGASSEAFF | TRBD1 | TRBV29-1 | - | TRBJ1-1
TGCGCCAGCAGACCCAGGGGGATGGGCTATGGCTACACCTTC | CASRPRGMGYGYTF | TRBD1 | TRBV10-2 | once | TRBJ1-2
TGTGCCAGCAGCTTTGTGGACTCCGCCTCCTACGAGCAGTACTTC | CASSFVDSASYEQYF | - | TRBV7-2 | once | TRBJ2-7
TGCGCCAGCGATGTAGGGACAGGTTGGGATACGCAGTATTTT | CASDVGTGWDTQYF | TRBD1 | TRBV5-1 | - | TRBJ2-3
TGTGCCAGCAGCCCTCCGGCTAGCGGGGGAGGCAATGAGCAGTTCTTC | CASSPPASGGGNEQFF | TRBD2 | TRBV11-2 | - | TRBJ2-1
TGTGCCAGCAGCCAGGGGGGTGGGGATGAGCAGTTCTTC | CASSQGGGDEQFF | - | TRBV4-2 | - | TRBJ2-1
TGTGCCAGCAGTTTAGATCGGGTGTTGGGGTCCACCTTC | CASSLDRVLGSTF | - | TRBV12-3/TRBV12-4 | - | TRBJ1-2
TGTGCCAGCAGCCTCGTCGGGGGGACCACAGATACGCAGTATTTT | CASSLVGGTTDTQYF | TRBD2 | TRBV3-1/TRBV3-2 | - | TRBJ2-3
TGTGCCAGCAGCTCCTCTCTTGCCCCAGGGGCTTTCTTT | CASSSSLAPGAFF | - | TRBV7-8 | - | TRBJ1-1
TGTGCCAGCAGTCTTTCAGTGAACACTGAAGCTTTCTTT | CASSLSVNTEAFF | - | TRBV27 | - | TRBJ1-1
TGTGCCAGCAGCTCGAGGACTAGCGGGGAGCAGTACTTC | CASSSRTSGEQYF | TRBD2 | TRBV11-2 | - | TRBJ2-7
TGTGCCAGCAGTTACTCGGCCCAGGATAATTCACCCCTCCACTTT | CASSYSAQDNSPLHF | - | TRBV6-6 | - | TRBJ1-6
TGTGCCAGTAGTATTCCCCACCTGGGAAACACCATATATTTT | CASSIPHLGNTIYF | - | TRBV19 | once | TRBJ1-3
TGTGCCAGCAGCTTGTCAGGGAGGGCGGATGAAAAACTGTTTTTT | CASSLSGRADEKLFF | - | TRBV5-4 | - | TRBJ1-4
TGTGCCAGCAGTTTCTCGGGACAGGGAACCTACAATGAGCAGTTCTTC | CASSFSGQGTYNEQFF | TRBD1 | TRBV11-2 | - | TRBJ2-1
TGTGCCAGCAGCTTAGCCGACGGGAGGGACATTCAGTACTTC | CASSLADGRDIQYF | TRBD2 | TRBV7-2 | - | TRBJ2-4
TGCGCCAGCAGCTTGGACGGAGTTGGCTACACCTTC | CASSLDGVGYTF | - | TRBV5-1 | - | TRBJ1-2
TGTGCCAGCAGCCAAAGGGGGGGGGCGAACACTGAAGCTTTCTTT | CASSQRGGANTEAFF | - | TRBV14 | - | TRBJ1-1
TGTGCCAGTAGTATAGCCCGGGGGGGCCGCCGAAATGAGCAGTTCTTC | CASSIARGGRRNEQFF | TRBD2 | TRBV19 | once | TRBJ2-1
TGTGCCAGCTCACCACTCGACAGAGGAAACACCATATATTTT | CASSPLDRGNTIYF | - | TRBV18 | - | TRBJ1-3
TGCAGTGCTAGTCAGGGGGCCTATTCCTATGGCTACACCTTC | CSASQGAYSYGYTF | TRBD1 | TRBV20-1 | - | TRBJ1-2
TGTGCCAGCAGTCCACGGAGGAGGGAGGTGCAGTATTTT | CASSPRRREVQYF | - | TRBV12-3/TRBV12-4 | - | TRBJ2-3
TGCGCCAGCAGCTTGGGCCCAGACGAAAGGTCACCCCTCCACTTT | CASSLGPDERSPLHF | - | TRBV5-1 | - | TRBJ1-6
TGCGCCAGCAGCTTGGATCCGGGTTCACCCCTCCACTTT | CASSLDPGSPLHF | - | TRBV5-1 | - | TRBJ1-6
TGTGCCAGCAGCCGCGGGACTAGCGGGTTGGGCACAGATACGCAGTATTTT | CASSRGTSGLGTDTQYF | TRBD2 | TRBV7-9 | few | TRBJ2-3